One and the same sample provided the 32 T cell receptor beta chains below, sequenced in a study of shared clonotypes between healthy human individuals. Clones were sequenced by immunoSEQ multiplex PCR, and TCRdb holds only the in-frame ones, with some missing. Of about 2.4 million clones in the sample, roughly 92% were seen once. The sample was naive CD4+ T cells sorted from blood. Specified subset: CD45RA+ positively selected. The receptor set was obtained from a young man in good health.

Remarks on this clone: The identical CDR3 is also encoded by other nucleotide sequences in the sample. The chain employs TRBV5-1 and TRBJ2-1; 8 bases are a match to TRBD2. CDR3 length: 15 residues. V gave up 1 base and J gave up 3 bases; unmatched junction bases: 3. Germline V lookup: CDR1 SGHRS, CDR2 YFSETQ. The CDR3 sequence is CASSLLAGSYNEQFF. CDR3 in DNA: TGCGCCAGCAGCTTGTTAGCGGGAAGCTACAATGAGCAGTTCTTC.

This rearrangement joins TRBV7-8 to TRBJ1-6; 7 positions agree with TRBD1. Germline CDR1 and CDR2: SGHVS and FQNEAQ. Trimming removed 5 bases from V and 7 bases from J; junction bases left unmatched: 8. The CDR3 runs to 15 residues. DNA for the CDR3: TGTGCCAGCAGCCTCCGGGACAGCTTCAATTCACCCCTCCACTTT. This sequence encodes CASSLRDSFNSPLHF.

The J gene is TRBJ2-3, the V gene TRBV30; D not certain. V was shortened by 4 bases and J by 1 base, with 9 bases between the two germline ends. Germline lookup yields CDR1 GTSNPN and CDR2 SVGIG (reference sequence). The CDR3 has 13 amino acids. CDR3 amino acids: CAWTIFGTDTQYF. As DNA, the CDR3 is TGTGCCTGGACCATTTTCGGCACAGATACGCAGTATTTT.

V gene TRBV18 combines with J gene TRBJ2-1; 9 bases are a match to TRBD2. The germline gives CDR1 KGHSH, CDR2 LQKENI. V trimming: 8 bases; J trimming: 7 bases; junction bases outside the gene matches: 3. The CDR3 extends over 12 amino acids. CDR3 DNA sequence: TGTGCCAGCACCGCGGGGGGGAATGAGCAGTTCTTC. It yields the protein CASTAGGNEQFF.

The chain uses TRBV2 and TRBJ1-2; D unclear. The V gene's germline CDR1 is SNHLY and CDR2 FYNNEI. Trimming cost V 7 bases and J 0 bases, with 9 bases left between them. This CDR3 contains 13 residues. The CDR3 nucleotides read TGTGCCAGCACCTCTCAAACTAACTATGGCTACACCTTC. Its translation: CASTSQTNYGYTF.

This clone appeared a few times. The chain has TRBV19 and TRBJ2-7; D ambiguous. The CDR3 totals 14 residues. Trimming stripped 1 base from V and 3 bases from J, with 10 bases between. From germline, CDR1 is LNHDA and CDR2 SQIVND (reference sequence). CDR3 protein: CASSIGSGNYEQYF. The CDR3 nucleotides read TGTGCCAGTAGTATAGGATCCGGCAACTACGAGCAGTACTTC.

This chain joins TRBV21-1 and TRBJ1-1. TRBV21-1 is reported as a pseudogene. The CDR3 covers 13 residues. The CDR3 DNA reads TGTGCCAGCAGCGGACGGGGGAACACTGAAGCTTTCTTT. Protein: CASSGRGNTEAFF.

J is TRBJ2-1 and V is TRBV5-1, with no clear D. The germline V and J ends were trimmed by 3 bases and 6 bases, with 16 bases remaining between them. CDR3 length equals 15 residues. Germline lookup yields CDR1 SGHRS and CDR2 YFSETQ. The CDR3 nucleotides read TGCGCCAGCAGCTCCTTCCAGTATGCGTTCAATGAGCAGTTCTTC. It encodes CASSSFQYAFNEQFF. Based on the CDR3 plus reference TRBV5-1 and TRBJ2-1, the full variable domain is KAGVTQTPRYLIKTRGQQVTLSCSPISGHRSVSWYQQTPGQGLQFLFEYFSETQRNKGNFPGRFSGRQFSNSRSEMNVSTLELGDSALYLCASSSFQYAFNEQFFGPGTRLTVL.

The gene calls are TRBV10-3 and TRBJ2-3; D may match TRBD1 or TRBD2 (5 bases each). This CDR3 region has 18 residues. The germline V gene has CDR1 ENHRY and CDR2 SYGVKD. V lost 10 bases to trimming and J lost 2 bases, with 28 bases between them. CDR3 sequence: CATSKEGDPSPHTDTQYF. Written as DNA, the CDR3 is TGTGCCACTTCCAAGGAAGGGGACCCCTCCCCCCACACAGATACGCAGTATTTT.

The gene calls are TRBV27 and TRBJ2-1, with TRBD2 matching 7 bases. Germline CDR1 is MNHEY and CDR2 is SMNVEV (reference sequence). The CDR3 consists of 16 residues. With V trimmed by 3 bases and J by 0 bases, 5 bases remained unmatched. The CDR3 DNA reads TGTGCCAGCAGTTTGGCCGGGACTAACTCCTACAATGAGCAGTTCTTC. It codes for CASSLAGTNSYNEQFF.

V is TRBV10-2 and J is TRBJ1-5; 9 bases match TRBD1. Germline V gene data show CDR1 as WSHSY and CDR2 as SAAADI. V trimming: 3 bases; J trimming: 10 bases; junction bases outside the gene matches: 10. This CDR3 is built from 15 residues. In DNA, the CDR3 is TGCGCCAGCAGTGACAAGACAGGGGGGATGGAACCCCAGCATTTT. Amino acid sequence: CASSDKTGGMEPQHF.

Regarding this clone: The sample carries other DNA sequences with the same CDR3. This CDR3 reads CASSAEGNTEAFF. The CDR3 DNA follows: TGTGCCAGCAGTGCAGAGGGGAACACTGAAGCTTTCTTT. V is TRBV2 and J is TRBJ1-1; unclear D gene. Germline loops: CDR1 SNHLY, CDR2 FYNNEI. The CDR3 is 13 amino acids. The ends were cut back, 4 bases at V and 1 base at J, with 7 bases in the middle.

About this clone: Different DNA sequences within this sample yield the same CDR3. V usage is TRBV10-1 and J usage is TRBJ2-3; 10 bases are shared with TRBD2. This CDR3 comprises 14 residues. The junction had 2 bases not matched to a gene; V was cut back by 6 bases and J by 2 bases. CDR1 is WNHNN and CDR2 is SYGVQD in the germline V gene (reference sequence). The CDR3 sequence: CASSLAGDTDTQYF. CDR3 coding DNA: TGCGCCAGCAGCCTAGCGGGAGACACAGATACGCAGTATTTT.

This rearrangement joins TRBV7-2 to TRBJ1-5; D gene unclear. Germline V gives CDR1 SGHTA, CDR2 FQGNSA. This CDR3 has 17 amino acids. Trimming took 1 base from V and 0 from J, leaving 13 bases between them. The CDR3 reads CASSLGAFRTSNQPQHF. Here the CDR3 DNA reads TGTGCCAGCAGCTTAGGAGCGTTCCGGACTAGCAATCAGCCCCAGCATTTT.

The chain joins TRBV28 to TRBJ2-1, with 11 bases matching TRBD2. J was trimmed by 4 bases and V by 9 bases; bases with no gene match: 11. The CDR3 contains 16 residues. Germline loops: CDR1 MDHEN, CDR2 SYDVKM. CDR3 residues: CASRIGTSGSYNEQFF. The CDR3 DNA follows: TGTGCCAGTAGAATCGGGACTAGCGGTTCTTACAATGAGCAGTTCTTC.

The chain has TRBV5-1 and TRBJ1-1; D unclear. Germline V gives CDR1 SGHRS, CDR2 YFSETQ. CDR3 length: 13 residues. Trimming pared 5 bases from V and 4 bases from J, leaving 12 bases between. This CDR3 is CASSRDSSTEAFF. The CDR3 DNA reads TGCGCCAGCAGTCGCGACTCCAGCACTGAAGCTTTCTTT.

This chain links TRBV5-6 with TRBJ2-7; 8 bases fit TRBD2. CDR3 size: 14 residues. Germline V CDR1 and CDR2: SGHDT, YYEEEE. V gave up 2 bases and J gave up 5 bases; unmatched junction bases: 6. The CDR3, as DNA: TGTGCCAGCAGCTTAATCGGGAGGGCCCACGAGCAGTACTTC. It is translated as CASSLIGRAHEQYF.

The chain recombines TRBV5-1 with TRBJ2-3; D assignment may be TRBD1 or TRBD2 (5 bases each). Trimming took off 5 bases at V and 6 bases at J, with 10 bases between the two ends. The CDR3 is 12 residues long. In germline, CDR1 is SGHRS, CDR2 YFSETQ. CDR3 sequence: CASREGTDTQYF. For the CDR3, the DNA is TGCGCCAGCAGAGAGGGGACCGATACGCAGTATTTT.

The chain combines TRBV9 with TRBJ2-1; 8 nucleotides line up with TRBD2. J gave up 4 bases and V 0 bases, and 9 bases lay outside the gene matches. CDR3 length: 17 residues. Looked up from germline, CDR1 is SGDLS and CDR2 is YYNGEE. This CDR3 is CASSVATGTRTYNEQFF. The CDR3 nucleotides are TGTGCCAGCAGCGTAGCTACCGGGACTAGAACTTACAATGAGCAGTTCTTC.

V is TRBV13 and J is TRBJ2-3, with D maybe TRBD1 (6 bases). There are 18 residues in the CDR3. CDR1 is PRHDT and CDR2 is FYEKMQ in the germline V gene (reference sequence). The V gene lost 5 bases and the J gene lost 1 base, with 22 bases spanning the gap. The CDR3 region has the DNA TGTGCCAGCAGCATGTCCGGGACACGAAAGGAGGGCACAGATACGCAGTATTTT. Translation: CASSMSGTRKEGTDTQYF.

The chain links TRBV6-6 to TRBJ1-2; D is uncertain. The germline V gene has CDR1 MNHNY and CDR2 SVGAGI (reference sequence). This CDR3 has 13 amino acids. V dropped 6 bases and J dropped 4 bases, with 12 bases sitting between them. The CDR3, as DNA: TGTGCCAGCAGCCAACTCACAGCCTATGGCTACACCTTC. Translated: CASSQLTAYGYTF.

The chain couples TRBV6-5 to TRBJ1-4; tentatively, D is TRBD1 (6 bases). The V and J ends lost 6 bases and 7 bases respectively, with 15 bases between them. The CDR3 is made up of 14 amino acids. CDR1 and CDR2 from the germline V gene are MNHEY and SVGAGI. CDR3 amino acids: CASSPGTWSEKLFF. CDR3 nucleotide sequence: TGTGCCAGCAGCCCCGGGACATGGAGTGAAAAACTGTTTTTT.

The chain couples TRBV6-6 to TRBJ1-2, with D unresolved. Trimming removed 2 bases from V and 8 bases from J, with 9 bases in between. The CDR3 is 12 amino acids. Germline values: CDR1 MNHNY, CDR2 SVGAGI (reference sequence). The CDR3 here is CASSYVGQGYTF. The CDR3 bases are TGTGCCAGCAGTTACGTAGGGCAGGGCTACACCTTC.

V is TRBV4-3 and J is TRBJ1-1; no clear D. The CDR3 spans 13 residues. V lost 5 bases and J 4 bases, leaving 11 bases between the germline ends. The germline CDR1 and CDR2 sequences are LGHNA and YSLEER. CDR3 residues: CASSSLESTEAFF. In DNA form, the CDR3 reads TGCGCCAGCAGCTCCTTGGAGAGCACTGAAGCTTTCTTT.

The V and J genes are TRBV30 and TRBJ1-1; a possible D gene is TRBD1 (5 bases). Deletions cut 5 bases from V and 5 bases from J, with 12 bases between. This CDR3 is 12 amino acids long. Germline CDR1 GTSNPN, CDR2 SVGIG (reference sequence). The CDR3 sequence is CAWVGQGTEAFF. CDR3 DNA: TGTGCCTGGGTAGGGCAGGGAACTGAAGCTTTCTTT.

V gene TRBV27 combines with J gene TRBJ1-2, with 9 bases matching TRBD1. Germline values: CDR1 MNHEY, CDR2 SMNVEV (reference sequence). CDR3 length equals 15 residues. V shed 5 bases, J shed 5 bases, and the junction held 9 bases outside the gene matches. The CDR3 bases are TGTGCCAGCAGTCTAACTCGGACAGGGGCTTATGGCTACACCTTC. The encoded protein is CASSLTRTGAYGYTF.

The genes are TRBV27 and TRBJ1-1; maybe TRBD1 (6 bases). The CDR3 has 15 residues. Germline-derived CDR1 and CDR2 are MNHEY and SMNVEV (reference sequence). V gave up 4 bases and J gave up 3 bases, with 15 bases separating them. In nucleotides, the CDR3 is TGTGCCAGCAGTTCTCTTCGGGGGCGGGACACTGAAGCTTTCTTT. This translates into CASSSLRGRDTEAFF.

The rearrangement joins TRBV6-6 to TRBJ1-2, with no clear D. Per germline, CDR1 MNHNY and CDR2 SVGAGI (reference sequence). The germline V and J ends were trimmed by 2 bases and 0 bases, with 7 bases remaining between them. CDR3 length: 14 residues. In DNA, the CDR3 is TGTGCCAGCAGTTACACAGATACTAACTATGGCTACACCTTC. Its protein is CASSYTDTNYGYTF.

The genes are TRBV6-5 and TRBJ1-5, with D hard to call. This CDR3 contains 13 residues. Germline V CDR1 and CDR2: MNHEY, SVGAGI. Trimming took off 6 bases at V and 0 bases at J, with 6 bases between the two ends. CDR3 amino acids: CASRHNSNQPQHF. DNA for the CDR3: TGTGCCAGCAGACATAATAGCAATCAGCCCCAGCATTTT.

The CDR3 DNA reads TGTGCCAGCAGTTTATCACCGGGACAGGCAATTTCACCCCTCCACTTT. This sequence encodes CASSLSPGQAISPLHF. The gene calls are TRBV27 and TRBJ1-6, with TRBD1 matching over 8 bases. The V gene end was trimmed by 0 bases and the J gene end by 9 bases; junction bases not matched to a gene: 7. The CDR3 extends over 16 amino acids. The germline V gene encodes CDR1 MNHEY and CDR2 SMNVEV (reference sequence).

This clone was seen once. This sequence joins TRBV2 and TRBJ1-1, with D possibly being TRBD1 (6 bases). Germline V gene sequence: CDR1 SNHLY, CDR2 FYNNEI. This CDR3 spans 14 amino acids. V gave up 6 bases and J gave up 4 bases, with 15 bases separating them. The CDR3 DNA is TGTGCCAGCAGCAAAGAGGGGGGGAGCACTGAAGCTTTCTTT. Amino acids: CASSKEGGSTEAFF.

This sequence joins TRBV7-2 and TRBJ2-7; D tentatively fits TRBD1 or TRBD2 (5 bases each). Germline lookup yields CDR1 SGHTA and CDR2 FQGNSA. Trimming removed 2 bases at V and 6 bases at J, with 14 bases between. The CDR3 length is 14 residues. This CDR3 reads CASSLLAGSGEQYF. The CDR3 coding sequence is TGTGCCAGCAGCTTACTAGCAGGGAGTGGCGAGCAGTACTTC. Complete variable domain (other parts from reference TRBV7-2 and TRBJ2-7): GAGVSQSPSNKVTEKGKDVELRCDPISGHTALYWYRQSLGQGLEFLIYFQGNSAPDKSGLPSDRFSAERTGGSVSTLTIQRTQQEDSAVYLCASSLLAGSGEQYFGPGTRLTVT.